Here is one T cell receptor (beta chain) with its context. In the source study's methods: Amplification from reference gene primers served as the basis for estimated nucleated cell counts. Measured with immunoSEQ multiplex PCR; TCRdb has only the in-frame clones, and not every one. The D gene and trimming were derived from the DNA, and the V and J assignments and clone size from that table. Seen here are approximately 350,000 clones, 75% to 90% observed once, and the top ten hold roughly 7.1%. J lost 10 bases, V lost 0 bases, and 5 bases had no gene match. Germline loops: CDR1 SGHRS, CDR2 YFSETQ. There are 14 residues in the CDR3. This specimen comes from a study of blood T cell repertoires in COVID-19. Study context: The samples span acute and convalescent COVID-19 from the United States, Italy and Spain.

This chain joins TRBV5-1 and TRBJ1-4; 8 nucleotides match TRBD1. The source material was peripheral blood. This TCR came from a woman aged 55-69 years with COVID-19, enrolled during active disease. CDR3 sequence: CASSLGQGFLKLFF. The CDR3 DNA follows: TGCGCCAGCAGCTTGGGACAGGGGTTTTTAAAACTGTTTTTT. Drawing the rest from reference TRBV5-1 and TRBJ1-4, the complete variable domain is KAGVTQTPRYLIKTRGQQVTLSCSPISGHRSVSWYQQTPGQGLQFLFEYFSETQRNKGNFPGRFSGRQFSNSRSEMNVSTLELGDSALYLCASSLGQGFLKLFFGSGTQLSVL.